This T cell receptor (beta chain) was captured by sequencing in a study of response to subunit inactivated influenza vaccine. TCRdb passed the RT-PCR reads through MiXCR, listing each CDR3 protein once. The sample yields approximately 290,000 distinct CDR3 sequences, around 20% seen once. This clonotype was detected only a few times. Its specificity is unknown. Study-wide points: Only a handful of new T cells, the authors suggested, are recruited with each seasonal influenza vaccination.

The starting material was PBMCs from blood, obtained approximately 20 months after vaccination. This sequence originates from a man aged 50 to 75 who received an inactivated influenza vaccine.

The CDR3 nucleotides are TGCAGTGCTAGAGATAAGGGCAAGAGCTCCTACGAGCAGTACTTC. Translating it yields CSARDKGKSSYEQYF. The rearrangement joins TRBV20-1 to TRBJ2-7, with D unclear. The CDR3 consists of 15 residues. The germline CDR1 and CDR2 sequences are DFQATT and SNEGSKA (reference sequence). Trimming took off 0 bases at V and 0 bases at J, with 12 bases between the two ends.